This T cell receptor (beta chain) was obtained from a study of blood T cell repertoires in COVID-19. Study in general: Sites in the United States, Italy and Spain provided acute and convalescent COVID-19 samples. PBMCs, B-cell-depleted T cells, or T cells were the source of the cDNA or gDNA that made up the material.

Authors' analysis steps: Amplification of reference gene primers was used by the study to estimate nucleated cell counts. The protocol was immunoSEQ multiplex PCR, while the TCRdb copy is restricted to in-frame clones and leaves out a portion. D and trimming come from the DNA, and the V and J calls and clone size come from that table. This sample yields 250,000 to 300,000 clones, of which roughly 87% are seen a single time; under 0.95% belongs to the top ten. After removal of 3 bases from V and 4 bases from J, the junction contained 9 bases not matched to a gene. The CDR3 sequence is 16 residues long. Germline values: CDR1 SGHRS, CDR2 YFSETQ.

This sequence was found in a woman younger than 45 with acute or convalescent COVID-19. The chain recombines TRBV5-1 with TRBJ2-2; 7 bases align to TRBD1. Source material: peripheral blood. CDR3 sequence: CASSSDRAVVTGELFF. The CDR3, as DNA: TGCGCCAGCAGCTCCGACAGGGCCGTTGTCACCGGGGAGCTGTTTTTT.